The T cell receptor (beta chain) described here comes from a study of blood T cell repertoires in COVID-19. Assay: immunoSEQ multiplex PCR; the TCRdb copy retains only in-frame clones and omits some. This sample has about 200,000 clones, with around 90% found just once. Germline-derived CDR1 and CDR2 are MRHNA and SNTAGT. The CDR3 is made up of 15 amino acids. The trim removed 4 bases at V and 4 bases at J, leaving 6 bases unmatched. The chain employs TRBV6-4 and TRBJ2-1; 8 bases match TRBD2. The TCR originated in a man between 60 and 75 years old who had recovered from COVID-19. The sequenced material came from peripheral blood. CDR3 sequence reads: CASSAPGGTYNEQFF. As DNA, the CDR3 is TGTGCCAGCAGTGCCCCGGGGGGGACTTACAATGAGCAGTTCTTC.